This passage covers 14 T cell receptor beta chains from one sample sequenced in a study of T cell changes during pregnancy in multiple sclerosis. Profiled with immunoSEQ multiplex PCR; TCRdb holds only in-frame clones, not every one. The sample includes tens of thousands of clones, 88% of them seen just once. Sample: CD8+ T cells from peripheral blood mononuclear cells, taken after pregnancy. The receptors come from a female donor in good health, enrolled as a control in a pregnancy study.

In this sample, this clone turned up once. The rearrangement links TRBV7-2 to TRBJ1-2, with a possible D match to TRBD1 (6 bases). V was clipped by 3 bases and J by 4 bases, with 21 bases between them. Per the germline V gene, CDR1 is SGHTA and CDR2 is FQGNSA. The length of the CDR3 is 17 residues. CDR3 bases: TGTGCCAGCAGCTTGGTTCCAGGGGCCGGCGAGGGCTATGGCTACACCTTC. Translated, it gives CASSLVPGAGEGYGYTF.

The CDR3 DNA is TGTGCCAGTTTGGGACAGTTGACCTACGAGCAGTACTTC. Amino acid sequence: CASLGQLTYEQYF. The V gene is TRBV28, the J gene TRBJ2-7; 7 positions agree with TRBD1. Looked up from germline, CDR1 is MDHEN and CDR2 is SYDVKM. The CDR3 covers 13 residues. With V trimmed by 9 bases and J by 2 bases, 7 bases remained unmatched. The full variable domain, its missing parts supplied by reference TRBV28 and TRBJ2-7, is DVKVTQSSRYLVKRTGEKVFLECVQDMDHENMFWYRQDPGLGLRLIYFSYDVKMKEKGDIPEGYSVSREKKERFSLILESASTNQTSMYLCASLGQLTYEQYFGPGTRLTVT.

This chain uses TRBV7-9 with TRBJ2-1; D may be TRBD1 (5 bases). This CDR3 contains 14 residues. Germline loops: CDR1 SEHNR, CDR2 FQNEAQ (reference sequence). V was trimmed by 1 base and J by 6 bases, leaving 10 bases between them. The CDR3 sequence is CASSLGGPGNEQFF. Written as DNA, the CDR3 is TGTGCCAGCAGCTTAGGGGGCCCAGGCAATGAGCAGTTCTTC.

The chain uses TRBV7-8 and TRBJ1-1, with a weak D call TRBD1 (5 bases). The CDR3 is 17 residues long. V was shortened by 4 bases and J by 0 bases, with 18 bases between the two germline ends. Per the germline V gene, CDR1 is SGHVS and CDR2 is FQNEAQ. Here the CDR3 DNA reads TGTGCCAGCAGCTCCTCCGCCCAGGGCCCTATGAACACTGAAGCTTTCTTT. Amino acids: CASSSSAQGPMNTEAFF.

The genes are TRBV5-5 and TRBJ1-4; tentative D call: TRBD1 (5 bases). The V end lost 0 bases, the J end lost 6 bases, and 9 bases lay between the germline ends. CDR3 size: 14 residues. Germline V gene lookup returns CDR1 SGHKS and CDR2 YYEKEE (reference sequence). The CDR3 DNA follows: TGTGCCAGCAGCTTGGCCCTAGGGGATGAAAAACTGTTTTTT. Its translation: CASSLALGDEKLFF.

This chain links TRBV5-4 with TRBJ2-5; 13 bases line up with TRBD2. The CDR3 has 18 residues. Germline V gene sequence: CDR1 SGHNT, CDR2 YYREEE (reference sequence). J was trimmed by 3 bases and V by 4 bases; bases with no gene match: 12. CDR3 nucleotides: TGTGCCAGCAGCCCTGGGACTAGCGGGGTCGTTTTAAAAGAGACCCAGTACTTC. Translation: CASSPGTSGVVLKETQYF.

This chain uses TRBV11-2 with TRBJ1-6; unclear D gene. CDR1 is SGHAT and CDR2 is FQNNGV in the germline V gene. Between the trimmed V and J ends, which lost 0 bases and 6 bases, there was a span of 9 bases. The length of the CDR3 is 15 residues. The CDR3 sequence is CASSLEEFLNSPLHF. In DNA form, the CDR3 reads TGTGCCAGCAGCTTAGAAGAGTTCCTTAATTCACCCCTCCACTTT.

This chain uses TRBV9 with TRBJ2-4; TRBD1 matches 9 bases. This CDR3 has 12 amino acids. Germline values: CDR1 SGDLS, CDR2 YYNGEE. The J segment lost 10 bases and the V segment lost 3 bases, leaving 2 bases of the junction unmatched. The CDR3 DNA reads as TGTGCCAGCAGCGCGGGACAGGGTATTCAGTACTTC. It translates to CASSAGQGIQYF.

The chain has TRBV7-9 and TRBJ2-7; the match to TRBD1 covers 8 bases. Germline V gene sequence: CDR1 SEHNR, CDR2 FQNEAQ (reference sequence). The CDR3 consists of 15 residues. V shed 5 bases and J 3 bases; nucleotides not matched to a gene: 9. The CDR3 here is CASSPPGGDDYEQYF. The CDR3 DNA sequence: TGTGCCAGCAGCCCGCCAGGGGGCGACGACTACGAGCAGTACTTC.

The chain links TRBV11-2 to TRBJ2-5; 7 bases agree with TRBD2. Germline V gene sequence: CDR1 SGHAT, CDR2 FQNNGV. V dropped 0 bases and J dropped 0; count of bases not matched to a gene: 1. The CDR3 spans 15 residues. The CDR3 loop reads CASSLEAGDQETQYF. The CDR3 DNA sequence: TGTGCCAGCAGCTTAGAGGCGGGGGACCAAGAGACCCAGTACTTC.

The V call is TRBV7-9, the J call TRBJ2-7, with D perhaps matching TRBD1 (6 bases). This CDR3 region has 15 residues. Trimming took 4 bases from V and 2 from J, leaving 15 bases between them. Germline CDR1 is SEHNR and CDR2 is FQNEAQ (reference sequence). In DNA form, the CDR3 reads TGTGCCAGCAGCTCGCCCACGGGACAAGCCTACGAGCAGTACTTC. Translation: CASSSPTGQAYEQYF.

CDR3 bases: TGTGCCAGCAGCTTTGGGACAGGGTTGTCGGACGGCTACACCTTC. Protein: CASSFGTGLSDGYTF. V gene TRBV5-4 combines with J gene TRBJ1-2, with 9 bases matching TRBD1. The CDR3 covers 15 residues. Germline V gene lookup returns CDR1 SGHNT and CDR2 YYREEE (reference sequence). Trimming at V came to 2 bases and at J to 8 bases, leaving 10 bases not matched to a gene.

V gene TRBV20-1 combines with J gene TRBJ1-2, with D maybe TRBD1 (5 bases). CDR1 is DFQATT, CDR2 SNEGSKA, per germline (reference sequence). CDR3 size: 11 residues. V dropped 3 bases and J dropped 6 bases, with 8 bases sitting between them. The CDR3 region is CSARTADGYTF. The CDR3 DNA reads TGCAGTGCTAGGACAGCTGATGGCTACACCTTC.

This clone appeared once. This rearrangement joins TRBV28 to TRBJ1-5; maybe TRBD1 (5 bases). This CDR3 contains 15 residues. Germline loops: CDR1 MDHEN, CDR2 SYDVKM. V was cut by 5 bases and J by 3 bases, with 14 bases left in between. This CDR3 is CASSPRDGNNQPQHF. The CDR3 DNA follows: TGTGCCAGCAGTCCGCGGGACGGGAACAATCAGCCCCAGCATTTT.